This T cell receptor (beta chain) derives from a study of cytomegalovirus exposure and HLA in healthy donors. This CDR3 is 15 amino acids long. Germline CDR1 KGHSH, CDR2 LQKENI. The V and J ends lost 2 bases and 5 bases respectively, with 12 bases between them. Primers: 60 Vbeta forward and 13 Jbeta reverse. Produced via immunoSEQ multiplex PCR; TCRdb's table is partial and in-frame only. In total, the table holds 55,000 to 85,000 clones. Source material: PBMCs. The chain has TRBV18 and TRBJ2-2; D is perhaps TRBD2 (5 bases). This sequence was found in a female donor in good health and CMV-seropositive. The CDR3 region has the DNA TGTGCCAGCTCACCAAAGAGGGCTGGGACCGGGGAGCTGTTTTTT. Protein product: CASSPKRAGTGELFF.